Following are 24 T cell receptor beta chains from one sample sequenced in a study of somatic mutations in cytotoxic T cells in rheumatoid arthritis. Assay: immunoSEQ multiplex PCR; the TCRdb copy retains only in-frame clones and omits some. This table has tens of thousands of clones, around nine tenths appearing once. Material for sequencing was CD8+ T cells sorted from blood. The source of these receptors is an adult with rheumatoid arthritis.

V and J are TRBV28 and TRBJ2-1; 7 bases match TRBD1. CDR3 length: 14 amino acids. CDR1 is MDHEN and CDR2 is SYDVKM in the germline V gene. V trimming: 6 bases; J trimming: 5 bases; junction bases outside the gene matches: 7. This CDR3 reads CASSVDRANNEQFF. The CDR3 DNA reads as TGTGCCAGCAGCGTCGACAGGGCTAACAATGAGCAGTTCTTC.

J is TRBJ2-1 and V is TRBV27; 8 nucleotides agree with TRBD2. Germline-derived CDR1 and CDR2 are MNHEY and SMNVEV (reference sequence). V shed 2 bases, J shed 3 bases, and the junction held 12 bases outside the gene matches. The CDR3 loop spans 18 amino acids. The CDR3 is CASSLAPTREGFYNEQFF. The CDR3 DNA reads as TGTGCCAGCAGTTTAGCTCCAACCCGGGAGGGATTCTACAATGAGCAGTTCTTC.

The rearrangement joins TRBV7-9 to TRBJ2-3; TRBD2 is a possible D gene (6 bases). Deletions cut 7 bases from V and 0 bases from J, with 17 bases between. CDR1 is SEHNR and CDR2 is FQNEAQ in the germline V gene (reference sequence). This CDR3 contains 16 residues. In DNA, the CDR3 is TGTGCCAGCACCACCGGGAGATATGCTAGCACAGATACGCAGTATTTT. Protein: CASTTGRYASTDTQYF.

The chain employs TRBV5-4 and TRBJ2-1, with D perhaps matching TRBD2 (5 bases). Germline values: CDR1 SGHNT, CDR2 YYREEE (reference sequence). The ends were cut back, 0 bases at V and 4 bases at J, with 11 bases in the middle. This CDR3 comprises 15 residues. The CDR3 is CASSLVGENYNEQFF. The CDR3 nucleotides are TGTGCCAGCAGCTTGGTCGGGGAAAATTACAATGAGCAGTTCTTC.

The chain links TRBV27 to TRBJ2-1; the D gene is possibly TRBD2 (5 bases). The germline CDR1 and CDR2 sequences are MNHEY and SMNVEV (reference sequence). The CDR3 length is 13 residues. With 3 bases removed from V and 5 bases from J, the gap between germline ends came to 8 bases. CDR3 nucleotide sequence: TGTGCCAGCAGTTTCCCGGGAAACAATGAGCAGTTCTTC. This sequence encodes CASSFPGNNEQFF.

The chain employs TRBV30 and TRBJ1-2; unclear D gene. The germline CDR1 and CDR2 sequences are GTSNPN and SVGIG (reference sequence). Deletions cut 5 bases from V and 0 bases from J, with 7 bases between. CDR3 length equals 12 residues. CDR3 DNA: TGTGCCTGGGGGGAGACTAACTATGGCTACACCTTC. This sequence encodes CAWGETNYGYTF.

The V and J genes are TRBV27 and TRBJ1-1, with a weak D call TRBD1 (5 bases). This CDR3 region has 17 residues. The V end lost 4 bases, the J end lost 6 bases, and 24 bases lay between the germline ends. Germline CDR1 MNHEY, CDR2 SMNVEV (reference sequence). CDR3 bases: TGTGCCAGCAGTTCTGAGACGATGGTACCGGGGCCCCCTGAAGCTTTCTTT. Translation gives CASSSETMVPGPPEAFF.

The rearrangement uses TRBV4-1 and TRBJ2-3; 12 bases align to TRBD2. This CDR3 spans 18 amino acids. Germline V gene sequence: CDR1 MGHRA, CDR2 YSYEKL. V was pared by 3 bases and J by 2 bases, with 9 bases of the junction left unmatched. CDR3 sequence reads: CASSQTSGGASNTDTQYF. CDR3 coding DNA: TGCGCCAGCAGCCAGACTAGCGGGGGAGCCTCCAACACAGATACGCAGTATTTT.

This rearrangement joins TRBV5-4 to TRBJ2-7; D remains ambiguous. Germline CDR1 SGHNT, CDR2 YYREEE (reference sequence). This CDR3 contains 14 residues. The germline V and J ends were trimmed by 4 bases and 5 bases, with 16 bases remaining between them. The CDR3 is CASSEVTRIDEQYF. CDR3 in DNA: TGTGCCAGCAGCGAGGTGACTCGAATCGACGAGCAGTACTTC.

The chain uses TRBV2 and TRBJ2-7; TRBD2 agrees at 7 bases. The V segment lost 6 bases and the J segment 5 bases; nucleotides outside the gene matches: 7. The germline CDR1 and CDR2 sequences are SNHLY and FYNNEI. The CDR3 is 13 amino acids. The CDR3 region has the DNA TGTGCCAGCAGGTCCGGACTAGTAAACGAGCAGTACTTC. Protein: CASRSGLVNEQYF. The whole variable domain, filled in from reference TRBV2 and TRBJ2-7, reads EPEVTQTPSHQVTQMGQEVILRCVPISNHLYFYWYRQILGQKVEFLVSFYNNEISEKSEIFDDQFSVERPDGSNFTLKIRSTKLEDSAMYFCASRSGLVNEQYFGPGTRLTVT.

This sequence joins TRBV7-8 and TRBJ2-3; 7 bases fit TRBD1. The J segment lost 0 bases and the V segment lost 5 bases, leaving 11 bases of the junction unmatched. Germline CDR1 and CDR2: SGHVS and FQNEAQ. The CDR3 totals 17 residues. The CDR3 sequence is CASSIDRDRTSTDTQYF. The CDR3 nucleotides read TGTGCCAGCAGCATCGACCGGGACAGAACTAGCACAGATACGCAGTATTTT.

V is TRBV4-2 and J is TRBJ1-3, with unresolved D. Trimming removed 6 bases from V and 3 bases from J, with 18 bases in between. This CDR3 contains 16 residues. Germline-derived CDR1 and CDR2 are LGHNA and YNFKEQ. CDR3: CASSPEGGRSGNTIYF. The CDR3 DNA is TGTGCCAGCAGTCCGGAGGGAGGGAGGAGTGGAAACACCATATATTTT.

The genes are TRBV27 and TRBJ1-2; 11 nucleotides agree with TRBD1. The germline V gene has CDR1 MNHEY and CDR2 SMNVEV (reference sequence). V shed 5 bases, J shed 7 bases, and the junction held 6 bases outside the gene matches. This CDR3 spans 14 amino acids. As DNA, the CDR3 is TGTGCCAGCAGTCGAGGGACAGGGGGTGGTGGCTACACCTTC. Translating gives CASSRGTGGGGYTF.

This clone was observed a few times. J is TRBJ2-7 and V is TRBV7-2, with 7 bases aligning to TRBD1. The CDR3 has 15 amino acids. Germline assignment: CDR1 SGHTA and CDR2 FQGNSA. After removal of 3 bases from V and 7 bases from J, the junction contained 12 bases not matched to a gene. Here the CDR3 reads CASSFASGHRGEQYF. CDR3 sequence (DNA): TGTGCCAGCAGCTTTGCGAGCGGACACAGGGGAGAGCAGTACTTC.

The gene calls are TRBV7-9 and TRBJ2-7, with D possibly being TRBD2 (5 bases). Germline V gene lookup returns CDR1 SEHNR and CDR2 FQNEAQ (reference sequence). The ends were cut back, 4 bases at V and 3 bases at J, with 13 bases in the middle. This CDR3 has 14 amino acids. This CDR3 is CASSYSGRNYEQYF. In DNA form, the CDR3 reads TGTGCCAGCAGCTATTCGGGGAGAAACTACGAGCAGTACTTC.

The chain couples TRBV5-4 to TRBJ2-5; the D is unclear. CDR3 length equals 15 residues. The germline V gene encodes CDR1 SGHNT and CDR2 YYREEE (reference sequence). Trimming stripped 0 bases from V and 3 bases from J, with 12 bases between. The CDR3 DNA reads TGTGCCAGCAGCTTGGTCCTCTATGAAAAAGAGACCCAGTACTTC. Its protein is CASSLVLYEKETQYF.

This clone showed up just once. This chain connects TRBV6-5 to TRBJ2-5; 11 bases map to TRBD2. The CDR3 loop spans 14 amino acids. The junction had 2 bases not matched to a gene; V was cut back by 4 bases and J by 4 bases. Germline V CDR1 and CDR2: MNHEY, SVGAGI. The CDR3 coding sequence is TGTGCCAGCAGTTTCGGGACTAGCGGAGAGACCCAGTACTTC. This sequence encodes CASSFGTSGETQYF.

The chain carries TRBV5-1 and TRBJ2-7, with 7 bases aligning to TRBD1. This CDR3 has 13 amino acids. The trim removed 8 bases at V and 0 bases at J, leaving 5 bases unmatched. CDR1 and CDR2 (germline): SGHRS, YFSETQ. The CDR3 loop reads CASSQGYSYEQYF. CDR3 coding DNA: TGCGCCAGTTCACAGGGGTACTCCTACGAGCAGTACTTC. The full variable domain, in which reference TRBV5-1 and TRBJ2-7 provide the parts outside the CDR3, is KAGVTQTPRYLIKTRGQQVTLSCSPISGHRSVSWYQQTPGQGLQFLFEYFSETQRNKGNFPGRFSGRQFSNSRSEMNVSTLELGDSALYLCASSQGYSYEQYFGPGTRLTVT.

The rearrangement uses TRBV27 and TRBJ2-7; D might be TRBD1 (6 bases). Trimming stripped 6 bases from V and 2 bases from J, with 17 bases between. Germline V gene data show CDR1 as MNHEY and CDR2 as SMNVEV (reference sequence). The CDR3 runs 15 residues. CDR3 residues: CASRSGAWTTYEQYF. DNA of the CDR3: TGTGCCAGCAGATCAGGGGCGTGGACCACCTACGAGCAGTACTTC.

There are a few counts of this clone. The chain joins TRBV7-6 to TRBJ1-3, with 7 bases identical to TRBD1. This CDR3 contains 16 residues. The V gene's germline CDR1 is SGHVS and CDR2 FNYEAQ. V lost 0 bases, J lost 2 bases, and 4 bases stayed unmatched. CDR3 in amino acids: CASSLALQGTGNTIYF. The CDR3 DNA reads as TGTGCCAGCAGCTTAGCGTTACAGGGGACTGGAAACACCATATATTTT.

The V call is TRBV6-5, the J call TRBJ2-7; D unclear. CDR3 length equals 12 residues. Per germline, CDR1 MNHEY and CDR2 SVGAGI. The CDR3 nucleotides read TGTGCTTCAGCGCAAAGCTCCTACGAGCAGTACTTC. Translation gives CASAQSSYEQYF.

V usage is TRBV7-9 and J usage is TRBJ2-7, with TRBD2 as a possible D gene (5 bases). There are 16 residues in the CDR3. The V gene lost 1 base and the J gene lost 0 bases, with 13 bases spanning the gap. Germline V gene sequence: CDR1 SEHNR, CDR2 FQNEAQ (reference sequence). CDR3 sequence: CASSLDTRRISYEQYF. Written as DNA, the CDR3 is TGTGCCAGCAGCTTAGATACTAGGAGGATCTCCTACGAGCAGTACTTC. The full variable domain, its missing parts supplied by reference TRBV7-9 and TRBJ2-7, is DTGVSQNPRHKITKRGQNVTFRCDPISEHNRLYWYRQTLGQGPEFLTYFQNEAQLEKSRLLSDRFSAERPKGSFSTLEIQRTEQGDSAMYLCASSLDTRRISYEQYFGPGTRLTVT.

CDR3 nucleotide sequence: TGTGCCAGCAGTTCATACGGGAACACTGAAGCTTTCTTT. Translation gives CASSSYGNTEAFF. The V gene is TRBV27, the J gene TRBJ1-1; D remains unclear. Trimming shortened V by 4 bases and J by 1 base, and 7 bases separated the two germline ends. This CDR3 has 13 residues. Germline CDR1 reads MNHEY; CDR2 reads SMNVEV (reference sequence).

The genes are TRBV5-1 and TRBJ2-7; 9 nucleotides line up with TRBD1. CDR1 SGHRS and CDR2 YFSETQ come from the germline V gene. This CDR3 comprises 13 residues. J gave up 7 bases and V 4 bases, and 6 bases lay outside the gene matches. Here the CDR3 reads CASSPGTGREQYF. CDR3 nucleotide sequence: TGCGCCAGCAGCCCAGGGACAGGGAGAGAGCAGTACTTC.